This T cell receptor beta chain is drawn from a study of a mutant IDH1 vaccine in newly diagnosed glioma. Study context: Sex distribution of treated patients was around 62% male and 37.5% female; mean age was about 41 years.

Clones were read by immunoSEQ multiplex PCR, and TCRdb kept only the in-frame ones, dropping some. This sample carries roughly 130,000 clones, roughly 75% of them seen once, and the ten largest clones take about 5.5%. In regard to this clone: The antigen remains unidentified.

The time point was: week 11, during vaccination. The investigators gave 300 ug of mutant IDH1 20-mer peptide in each vaccine dose, together with topical imiquimod. CDR1 and CDR2 from the germline V gene are SGHTA and FQGNSA. The CDR3 loop spans 17 amino acids. After removal of 4 bases from V and 1 base from J, the junction contained 8 bases not matched to a gene. Material: PBMCs, obtained from a glioma patient whose treatment included an IDH1 peptide vaccine. The origin of this receptor is a middle-aged man with glioma. The chain recombines TRBV7-2 with TRBJ2-1; 9 bases align to TRBD1. CDR3 DNA: TGTGCCAGCAGCTCTCGACAGGGGGACCGGTCCTACAATGAGCAGTTCTTC. This gives the protein CASSSRQGDRSYNEQFF.